The rows below give T cell receptor beta chains drawn from one sample of a study of shared clonotypes between healthy human individuals. Libraries were prepared by immunoSEQ multiplex PCR; TCRdb keeps only in-frame clonotypes and omits some of them. Among 550,000 to 700,000 clones listed, 73% were seen once. The sample was memory CD4+ T cells sorted from blood. The receptors were sampled from a woman aged 30 to 39 in good health. The conserved cysteine and the conserved F or W are not part of the CDR3 here. Only part of the rows carry a size: once, few, many, or a class if the clone is expanded.

V,J,size,length,CDR3
TRBV29-1,TRBJ2-1,.,11,SVVRGGIGEQF
TRBV5-1,TRBJ1-3,.,12,ASSLGVDGNTIY
TRBV11-2,TRBJ2-7,.,14,ASSLSVGRPHYEQY
TRBV13,TRBJ2-5,.,13,ASSPTGQSGETQY
TRBV2,TRBJ2-3,.,12,ASIVGPSTDTQY
TRBV6-1,TRBJ2-7,.,11,ASKVAGAYEQY
TRBV28,TRBJ1-5,few,11,ASSLYANQPQH
TRBV19,TRBJ2-1,.,14,ASSIQGASGSNEQF
TRBV29-1,TRBJ2-7,.,10,SVGLGSGEQY
TRBV9,TRBJ1-2,.,13,ASSVGTAGIYGYT
TRBV5-8,TRBJ2-7,.,14,ASRRLSGRRSYEQY
TRBV14,TRBJ1-4,once,14,ASSRVRRATNEKLF
TRBV29-1,TRBJ1-1,few,10,SAQKGDTEAF
TRBV19,TRBJ1-1,.,14,ASMWTGVDVNTEAF
TRBV18,TRBJ2-7,.,11,ASSPSAAGEQY
TRBV28,TRBJ1-2,.,14,ASSSLPVTTSVGYT
TRBV6-5,TRBJ2-7,.,11,ASSYSAGPREY
TRBV7-2,TRBJ2-3,.,12,ASSLAKTRDTQY
TRBV19,TRBJ2-1,.,13,ASLPSRGLYNEQF
TRBV28,TRBJ2-3,.,11,ASSFPGTDTQY
TRBV5-4,TRBJ2-5,many,13,ASSLAGGPGETQY
TRBV7-9,TRBJ1-4,once,13,ASSLAGPRNEKLF
TRBV7-9,TRBJ1-1,many,13,ASSDTGTGNTEAF
TRBV5-1,TRBJ2-5,.,14,ASRLTTREFQETQY
TRBV7-2,TRBJ1-4,.,15,ASSLGGAGASYEKLF
TRBV11-3,TRBJ2-3,once,14,ASSLSSGSGSDTQY
TRBV14,TRBJ2-2,once,14,ASSQSHLGYTGELF
TRBV19,TRBJ2-3,few,12,ASSMGQELDTQY
TRBV6-6,TRBJ2-1,.,13,ASSYLGQGRNEQF
TRBV19,TRBJ1-2,.,13,ASSIPVGAGWGYT
TRBV10-3,TRBJ2-1,.,13,AISGVTGYNNEQF
TRBV5-1,TRBJ2-5,.,13,ASSPNQGIGETQY
TRBV28,TRBJ1-2,.,12,ASSARTGPYGYT
TRBV18,TRBJ2-7,.,13,ASSGLGLQDHEQY
TRBV4-1,TRBJ2-2,few,12,ASSQASLTGELF
TRBV7-2,TRBJ2-5,.,13,ASSLSGQGGETQY
TRBV29-1,TRBJ2-3,.,15,SVNEITILAGTDTQY
TRBV30,TRBJ1-4,once,13,AWSGWRGQWGKLF
TRBV27,TRBJ1-4,few,13,ASSAPGVIGEKLF
TRBV12-5,TRBJ1-2,.,16,ASGLVVDRLALNYGYT
TRBV7-9,.,.,12,ASSATSGSGEQY
TRBV6-5,TRBJ2-2,few,10,ASLGGSGELF
TRBV23-1,TRBJ2-3,.,16,ASIHDGRADMSTDTQY
TRBV11-2,TRBJ2-5,.,11,ASSPTRGQTQY
TRBV5-1,TRBJ1-4,.,13,ASSFRGATNEKLF
TRBV4-2,TRBJ1-2,.,13,ASSLTGISWYGYT
TRBV28,TRBJ2-7,.,15,ASSLWGLAGKTYEQY
TRBV7-2,TRBJ2-2,.,14,ASSVVPGPRTGELF
TRBV5-4,TRBJ2-3,few,13,ASSGGQGEADTQY
TRBV28,TRBJ2-3,.,10,ASSPYADTQY
TRBV5-5,TRBJ1-2,.,12,ASSFGGLNYGYT
TRBV5-4,TRBJ1-2,few,13,ASSVGGDLFYGYT
TRBV6-1,TRBJ1-2,.,11,ASSADRGWGYT
TRBV7-2,TRBJ2-5,.,13,ASSPSRARGETQY
TRBV6-4,TRBJ1-2,.,11,ASSDRESSGYT
TRBV27,TRBJ2-3,.,12,ASSPGQGTDTQY
TRBV6-1,TRBJ2-7,.,12,ASRTAGTSYEQY